This TCR beta chain is drawn from a study of neurological immune-mediated disorders. The team produced cDNA through 5'RACE using 10-nucleotide random UMIs. TCRdb redid the calling of the 5' RACE reads with MiXCR, one entry per CDR3 protein. In the table there are 27,000 or so distinct CDR3 sequences, more than 2.5% of which are singletons. In its sample, this clonotype was seen many times. The germline gives CDR1 LGHNA, CDR2 YNFKEQ. The CDR3 extends over 16 amino acids. V lost 4 bases to trimming and J lost 8 bases, with 23 bases between them. The TCR sequence derives from a woman in her twenties or thirties with multiple sclerosis. The chain is built from TRBV4-2 and TRBJ1-2; maybe TRBD1 (5 bases). The sequencing input was PBMCs. DNA for the CDR3: TGTGCCAGCAGCCCAAGTAATGTGGGGCTTGCAGGCGGCTACACCTTC. Residues: CASSPSNVGLAGGYTF.